The rows below give T cell receptor beta chains drawn from one sample of a study of regulatory T cells in long-lasting Graves disease. TCRdb re-derived calls from the multiplex PCR reads in MiXCR, one entry per CDR3 protein. This sample has 400,000 or so distinct CDR3 sequences, with around 20% found just once. The material was peripheral blood mononuclear cells (PBMCs), obtained when the disease was refractory, from a patient treated with antithyroid drugs. These receptors originate from a female donor with Graves disease. The CDR3 runs from the conserved cysteine through the conserved F or W. The D gene is left open where the match is weak. Clone size, where shown, is once, few, many, or a class for clones that have expanded.

D gene: NA; J gene: TRBJ1-5; V gene: TRBV28; clone size: few; CDR3 DNA: TGTGCCAGCAGTGAAGAGGGGTATCAGCCCCAGCATTTT; CDR3 protein: CASSEEGYQPQHF
D gene: NA; J gene: TRBJ1-2; V gene: TRBV30; clone size: NA; CDR3 DNA: TGTGCCTGGAGTGTACTAGCCCAATATGGCTACACCTTC; CDR3 protein: CAWSVLAQYGYTF
D gene: NA; J gene: TRBJ1-5; V gene: TRBV28; clone size: many; CDR3 DNA: TGTGCCAGCAGTTTCAGGGGCTTAGGGCCCCAGCATTTT; CDR3 protein: CASSFRGLGPQHF
D gene: NA; J gene: TRBJ2-7; V gene: TRBV28; clone size: many; CDR3 DNA: TGTGCCAGCCTCCCAGGAAATCGGGACGAGCAGTACTTC; CDR3 protein: CASLPGNRDEQYF
D gene: NA; J gene: TRBJ2-7; V gene: TRBV6-1; clone size: many; CDR3 DNA: TGTGCCAGCAGTGAAGGAGCTCTGGCATACTACGAGCAGTACTTC; CDR3 protein: CASSEGALAYYEQYF
D gene: NA; J gene: TRBJ2-5; V gene: TRBV19; clone size: NA; CDR3 DNA: TGTGCCAGTAGGCAAAAAGAGACCCAGTACTTC; CDR3 protein: CASRQKETQYF
D gene: TRBD2; J gene: TRBJ2-7; V gene: TRBV5-1; clone size: many; CDR3 DNA: TGCGCCAGCAGCTTAGTCACTAGCGGCTACGAGCAGTACTTC; CDR3 protein: CASSLVTSGYEQYF
D gene: NA; J gene: TRBJ1-4; V gene: TRBV15; clone size: NA; CDR3 DNA: TGTGCCACCAGCAGAGCCCGGGGGGATGAAAAACTGTTTTTT; CDR3 protein: CATSRARGDEKLFF
D gene: TRBD2; J gene: TRBJ2-7; V gene: TRBV5-1; clone size: NA; CDR3 DNA: TGCGCCAGCAGTCCCGTAGCGGGAGGCGAGCAGTACTTC; CDR3 protein: CASSPVAGGEQYF
D gene: NA; J gene: TRBJ2-2; V gene: TRBV7-8; clone size: few; CDR3 DNA: TGTGCCAGCAGCTTAGTGGGCATGAAAAACACCGGGGAGCTGTTTTTT; CDR3 protein: CASSLVGMKNTGELFF
D gene: NA; J gene: TRBJ1-1; V gene: TRBV29-1; clone size: many; CDR3 DNA: TGCAGCGTTGATCCAACGAACACTGAAGCTTTCTTT; CDR3 protein: CSVDPTNTEAFF
D gene: NA; J gene: TRBJ2-7; V gene: TRBV12-3/TRBV12-4; clone size: many; CDR3 DNA: TGTGCCAGCAGCCGACAGGTCGGGGGTTACGAGCAGTACTTC; CDR3 protein: CASSRQVGGYEQYF
D gene: NA; J gene: TRBJ1-1; V gene: TRBV6-1; clone size: NA; CDR3 DNA: TGTGCCAGCAGTGAAGCGCCCGATAATGGAGCTTTCTTT; CDR3 protein: CASSEAPDNGAFF
D gene: NA; J gene: TRBJ1-1; V gene: TRBV29-1; clone size: NA; CDR3 DNA: TGCAGCGTTGATACGGGCCGGGAAGCTTTCTTT; CDR3 protein: CSVDTGREAFF
D gene: NA; J gene: TRBJ1-1; V gene: TRBV5-8; clone size: NA; CDR3 DNA: TGTGCCAGCAGCTTGGGATTTTACAACACTGAAGCTTTCTTT; CDR3 protein: CASSLGFYNTEAFF
D gene: NA; J gene: TRBJ2-6; V gene: TRBV15; clone size: once; CDR3 DNA: TGTGCCACCAGCAGAGCTGTGGGGACAATCAGATCTGGGGCCAACGTCCTGACTTTC; CDR3 protein: CATSRAVGTIRSGANVLTF
D gene: TRBD2; J gene: TRBJ2-7; V gene: TRBV6-1; clone size: few; CDR3 DNA: TGTGCCAGTGGTCTAGCGGGCCTTTTGTTTGAGCAGTACTTC; CDR3 protein: CASGLAGLLFEQYF
D gene: NA; J gene: TRBJ2-7; V gene: TRBV30; clone size: NA; CDR3 DNA: TGTGCCTGGAGCGGCGGCACCGTGAGCTCCTACGAGCAGTACTTC; CDR3 protein: CAWSGGTVSSYEQYF
D gene: TRBD2; J gene: TRBJ2-7; V gene: TRBV19; clone size: NA; CDR3 DNA: TGTGCCAGTCGGCGCGCTAGCGGGAGTGAAAACGAGCAGTACTTC; CDR3 protein: CASRRASGSENEQYF
D gene: NA; J gene: TRBJ2-5; V gene: TRBV20-1; clone size: NA; CDR3 DNA: TGCAGTGCTAGATTAGAGACCCAGTACTTC; CDR3 protein: CSARLETQYF
D gene: NA; J gene: TRBJ1-2; V gene: TRBV28; clone size: many; CDR3 DNA: TGTGCCAGCAGTGAAGGGGGGGGCTATGGCTACACCTTC; CDR3 protein: CASSEGGGYGYTF
D gene: NA; J gene: TRBJ1-1; V gene: TRBV19; clone size: few; CDR3 DNA: TGTGCCAGTAGTACCCCCCCGAACACTGAAGCTTTCTTT; CDR3 protein: CASSTPPNTEAFF
D gene: NA; J gene: TRBJ1-5; V gene: TRBV20-1; clone size: NA; CDR3 DNA: TGCAGTGCTAGAGTGGGGGAATTTGTTGGCAATCAGCCCCAGCATTTT; CDR3 protein: CSARVGEFVGNQPQHF
D gene: TRBD1; J gene: TRBJ1-1; V gene: TRBV5-1; clone size: NA; CDR3 DNA: TGCGCCGGTTCATCGGGCAGGGGGAGTTTGGGCACTGAAGCTTTCTTT; CDR3 protein: CAGSSGRGSLGTEAFF
D gene: TRBD1; J gene: TRBJ2-7; V gene: TRBV12-3/TRBV12-4; clone size: NA; CDR3 DNA: TGTGCCAGCAGTTTAGGGACAGGGGGCGTCGAGCAGTACTTC; CDR3 protein: CASSLGTGGVEQYF
D gene: NA; J gene: TRBJ2-7; V gene: TRBV2; clone size: NA; CDR3 DNA: TGTGCCAGCTCACGTCGGTTGATCTACGAGCAGTACTTC; CDR3 protein: CASSRRLIYEQYF
D gene: NA; J gene: TRBJ2-6; V gene: TRBV6-1; clone size: NA; CDR3 DNA: TGTGCCAGCAGTAGAACGGGTACCGGCTTTTCTGGGGCCAACGTCCTGACTTTC; CDR3 protein: CASSRTGTGFSGANVLTF
D gene: TRBD2; J gene: TRBJ2-5; V gene: TRBV5-1; clone size: NA; CDR3 DNA: TGCGCCAGCAGTTTCTCGGCGAGCGGGACCCAAGAGACCCAGTACTTC; CDR3 protein: CASSFSASGTQETQYF